The T cell receptor beta chain under discussion was sequenced for a study of blood T cell repertoires in COVID-19. Across the study: Samples taken during acute and convalescent COVID-19 were collected in the United States, Italy and Spain. Sample material is recorded as cDNA or gDNA derived from T cells, B-cell-depleted T cells, or PBMCs.

This CDR3 has 14 residues. In germline, CDR1 is SNHLY, CDR2 FYNNEI. With 6 bases clipped from V and 4 bases from J, the junction kept 4 bases outside the gene matches. Methods used by the authors: Amplification from reference gene primers served as the basis for estimated nucleated cell counts. Using immunoSEQ multiplex PCR, the repertoire was profiled, and TCRdb retains in-frame clones only, with some absent. V, J and clone size are taken as reported in that table, and D and trimming were inferred from the DNA itself. The sample shows roughly 190,000 clones, around 85% of them seen only once. The source of this sequence is a woman in her sixties or seventies with acute or convalescent COVID-19. The gene calls are TRBV2 and TRBJ1-2; 11 bases are shared with TRBD1. The sample taken for sequencing was peripheral blood. The CDR3 protein is CASRDRGLGYGYTF. CDR3 DNA: TGTGCCAGCAGGGACAGGGGGCTGGGCTATGGCTACACCTTC.